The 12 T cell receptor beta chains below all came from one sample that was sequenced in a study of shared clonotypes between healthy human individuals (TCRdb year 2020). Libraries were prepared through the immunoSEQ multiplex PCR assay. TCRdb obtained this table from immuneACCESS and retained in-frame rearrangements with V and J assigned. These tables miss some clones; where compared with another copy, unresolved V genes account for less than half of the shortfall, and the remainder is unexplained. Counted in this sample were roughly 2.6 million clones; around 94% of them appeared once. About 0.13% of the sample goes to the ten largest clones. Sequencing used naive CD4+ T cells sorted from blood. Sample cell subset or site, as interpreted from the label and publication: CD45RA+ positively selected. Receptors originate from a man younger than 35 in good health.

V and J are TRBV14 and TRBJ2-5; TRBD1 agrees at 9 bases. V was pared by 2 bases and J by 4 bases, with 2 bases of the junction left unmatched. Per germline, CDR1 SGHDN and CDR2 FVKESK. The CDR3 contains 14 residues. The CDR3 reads CASSQWTGVETQYF. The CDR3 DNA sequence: TGTGCCAGCAGCCAATGGACAGGGGTAGAGACCCAGTACTTC.

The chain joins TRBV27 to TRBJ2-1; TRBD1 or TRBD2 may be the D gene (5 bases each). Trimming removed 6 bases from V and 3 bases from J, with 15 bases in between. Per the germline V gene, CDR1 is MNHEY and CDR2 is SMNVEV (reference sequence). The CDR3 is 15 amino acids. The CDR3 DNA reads TGTGCCAGCAGGGGCGACCGGGGCGACTACAATGAGCAGTTCTTC. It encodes CASRGDRGDYNEQFF.

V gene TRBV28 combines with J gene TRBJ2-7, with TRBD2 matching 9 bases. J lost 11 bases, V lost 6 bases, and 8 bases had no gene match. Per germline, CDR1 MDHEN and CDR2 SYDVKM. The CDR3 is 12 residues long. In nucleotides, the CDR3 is TGTGCCAGCAGGCCCGGCGGGGGGGGCAAGTACTTC. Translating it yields CASRPGGGGKYF.

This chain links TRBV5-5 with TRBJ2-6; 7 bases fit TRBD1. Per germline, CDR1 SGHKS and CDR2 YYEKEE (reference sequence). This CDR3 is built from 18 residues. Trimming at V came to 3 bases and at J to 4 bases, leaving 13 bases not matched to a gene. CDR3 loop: CASSWGRDTGVGANVLTF. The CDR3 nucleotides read TGTGCCAGCAGCTGGGGCCGAGATACAGGGGTCGGGGCCAACGTCCTGACTTTC.

In nucleotides, the CDR3 is TGTGCCAGCAGCCCGACTGGACGGTACATTGGCTACACCTTC. Translation: CASSPTGRYIGYTF. V usage is TRBV6-5 and J usage is TRBJ1-2; unclear D gene. Germline V CDR1 and CDR2: MNHEY, SVGAGI. V gave up 6 bases and J gave up 7 bases, with 18 bases separating them. The CDR3 extends over 14 amino acids.

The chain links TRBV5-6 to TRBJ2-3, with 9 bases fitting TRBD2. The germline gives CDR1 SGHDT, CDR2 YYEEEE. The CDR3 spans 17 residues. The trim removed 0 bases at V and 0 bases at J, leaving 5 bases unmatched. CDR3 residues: CASSLGASGASTDTQYF. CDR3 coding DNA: TGTGCCAGCAGCTTGGGAGCTAGCGGGGCTAGCACAGATACGCAGTATTTT.

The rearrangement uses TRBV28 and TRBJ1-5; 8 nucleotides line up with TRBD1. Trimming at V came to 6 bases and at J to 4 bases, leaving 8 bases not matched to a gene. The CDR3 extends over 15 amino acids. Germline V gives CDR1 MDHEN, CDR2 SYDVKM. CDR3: CASSQTGVRNQPQHF. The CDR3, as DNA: TGTGCCAGCAGCCAGACAGGGGTGAGGAATCAGCCCCAGCATTTT.

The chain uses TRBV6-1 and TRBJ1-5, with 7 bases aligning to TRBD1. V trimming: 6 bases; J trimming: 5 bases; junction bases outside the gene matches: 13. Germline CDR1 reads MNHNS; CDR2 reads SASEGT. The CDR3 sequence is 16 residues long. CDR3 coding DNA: TGTGCCAGCAGCGAATGGACCAGGGGGAGCTATCAGCCCCAGCATTTT. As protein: CASSEWTRGSYQPQHF.

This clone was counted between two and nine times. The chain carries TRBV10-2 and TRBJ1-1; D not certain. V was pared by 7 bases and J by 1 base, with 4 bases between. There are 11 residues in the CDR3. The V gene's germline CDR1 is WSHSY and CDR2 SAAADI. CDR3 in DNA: TGCGCCAGCACTTCGAACACTGAAGCTTTCTTT. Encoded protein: CASTSNTEAFF.

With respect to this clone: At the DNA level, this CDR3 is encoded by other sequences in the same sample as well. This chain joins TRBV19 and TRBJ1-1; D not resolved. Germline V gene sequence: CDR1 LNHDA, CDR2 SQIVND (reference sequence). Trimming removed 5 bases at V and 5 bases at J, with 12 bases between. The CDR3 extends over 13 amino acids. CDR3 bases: TGTGCCAGTAGTGGACGGGTGGGGACTGAAGCTTTCTTT. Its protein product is CASSGRVGTEAFF. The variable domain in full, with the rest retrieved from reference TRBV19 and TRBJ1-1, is DGGITQSPKYLFRKEGQNVTLSCEQNLNHDAMYWYRQDPGQGLRLIYYSQIVNDFQKGDIAEGYSVSREKKESFPLTVTSAQKNPTAFYLCASSGRVGTEAFFGQGTRLTVV.

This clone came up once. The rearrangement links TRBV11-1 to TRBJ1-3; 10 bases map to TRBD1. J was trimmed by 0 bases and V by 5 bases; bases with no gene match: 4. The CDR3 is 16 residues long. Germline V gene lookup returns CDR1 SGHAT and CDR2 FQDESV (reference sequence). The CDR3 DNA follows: TGTGCCAGCAGCCGGGGACAGGGGACCTCTGGAAACACCATATATTTT. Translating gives CASSRGQGTSGNTIYF.

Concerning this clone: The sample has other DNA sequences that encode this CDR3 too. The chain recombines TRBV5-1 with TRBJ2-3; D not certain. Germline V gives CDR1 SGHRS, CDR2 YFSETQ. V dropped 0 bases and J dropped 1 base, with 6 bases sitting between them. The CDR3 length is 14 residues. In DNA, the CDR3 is TGCGCCAGCAGCTTGGAGGGCGGCACAGATACGCAGTATTTT. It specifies CASSLEGGTDTQYF.